A selection of T cell receptor beta chains follows, all from one sample in a study of blood T cell repertoires in COVID-19. Generated by immunoSEQ multiplex PCR, the TCRdb table keeps only in-frame clones and is missing some. Found here are about 170,000 clones, approximately 85% of them singletons; the top ten hold roughly 1.2%. The source material was peripheral blood. The origin of the receptors is a man aged 60 to 69 who had recovered from COVID-19. The CDR3 runs from the conserved cysteine through the conserved F or W. Each record gives: CDR3 protein, CDR3 DNA, D gene, clone size, V gene, J gene, CDR3 length. A D gene is named only where the DNA matches it firmly. Some rows have no size entry. The others give once, few or many, or a class for an expanded clone.

CASSGRDRLIDGYTF	TGTGCCAGCAGCGGCCGGGACAGGCTCATCGATGGCTACACCTTC	TRBD1	NA	TRBV7-2	TRBJ1-2	15
CASSFNGLTNEKLFF	TGTGCCAGCAGCTTTAACGGTTTAACTAATGAAAAACTGTTTTTT	NA	NA	TRBV7-6	TRBJ1-4	15
CASSGNTIYF	TGTGCCAGCTCAGGAAACACCATATATTTT	NA	NA	TRBV9	TRBJ1-3	10
CASSSDGFGEAFF	TGCGCCAGCAGCTCAGACGGATTCGGGGAAGCTTTCTTT	NA	NA	TRBV5-1	TRBJ1-1	13
CASSQEQVPDYGYTF	TGTGCCAGCAGCCAAGAACAGGTCCCCGACTATGGCTACACCTTC	NA	NA	TRBV3-1/TRBV3-2	TRBJ1-2	15
CASSPRQHNEKLFF	TGTGCCAGCAGCCCGCGACAGCATAATGAAAAACTGTTTTTT	NA	NA	TRBV14	TRBJ1-4	14
CAWNGGSGNTIYF	TGTGCCTGGAACGGAGGATCAGGAAACACCATATATTTT	NA	few	TRBV30	TRBJ1-3	13
CASSGRTGDTYGYTF	TGTGCCAGCAGCGGGCGGACAGGAGATACTTATGGCTACACCTTC	TRBD1	once	TRBV2	TRBJ1-2	15
CASSEAPGSAGELFF	TGTGCCAGCAGTGAAGCGCCAGGGTCCGCCGGGGAGCTGTTTTTT	NA	few	TRBV2	TRBJ2-2	15
CASSLPWQGADEQYF	TGTGCCAGCAGTTTACCCTGGCAGGGGGCCGACGAGCAGTACTTC	TRBD1	NA	TRBV27	TRBJ2-7	15
CASSPQGRGTGELFF	TGTGCCAGCAGCCCGCAGGGGAGGGGCACCGGGGAGCTGTTTTTT	NA	NA	TRBV4-2	TRBJ2-2	15
CASSRQHLLDTQYF	TGTGCCAGTAGCCGACAGCACCTCTTGGATACGCAGTATTTT	NA	NA	TRBV19	TRBJ2-3	14
CASRTGGGELFF	TGTGCCAGCAGAACGGGCGGGGGGGAGCTGTTTTTT	NA	NA	TRBV6-5	TRBJ2-2	12
CASSVSSYNSPLHF	TGTGCCAGCAGCGTTAGCTCCTATAATTCACCCCTCCACTTT	NA	NA	TRBV9	TRBJ1-6	14
CASSFRGHSSTDTQYF	TGCGCCAGCAGCTTCAGGGGTCATTCTAGCACAGATACGCAGTATTTT	NA	NA	TRBV5-1	TRBJ2-3	16
CASSLRTGEYFYGYTF	TGTGCCAGCAGCTTAAGGACAGGCGAATATTTCTATGGCTACACCTTC	TRBD1	NA	TRBV7-9	TRBJ1-2	16
CGLILGGPGNTIYF	TGCGGATTAATACTTGGAGGCCCTGGAAACACCATATATTTT	NA	NA	TRBV29-1	TRBJ1-3	14
CASSMEGTGGSYEQYF	TGTGCCAGTAGTATGGAAGGGACAGGGGGATCCTACGAGCAGTACTTC	TRBD1	NA	TRBV19	TRBJ2-7	16
CASSLERDSPLHF	TGTGCCAGCAGCTTGGAGCGGGATTCACCCCTCCACTTT	NA	NA	TRBV5-4	TRBJ1-6	13
CASSIVANQPQHF	TGTGCCAGTAGTATAGTAGCTAATCAGCCCCAGCATTTT	NA	NA	TRBV19	TRBJ1-5	13
CASTLSGDYYNEQFF	TGTGCCAGCACCCTTAGCGGGGATTACTACAATGAGCAGTTCTTC	TRBD2	NA	TRBV9	TRBJ2-1	15
CASSRGQGHGSTEAFF	TGTGCCAGCAGCCGAGGACAGGGGCATGGTAGCACTGAAGCTTTCTTT	TRBD1	few	TRBV11-2	TRBJ1-1	16
CASSFRTDTEAFF	TGTGCCAGCAGCTTCCGGACAGACACTGAAGCTTTCTTT	NA	NA	TRBV7-9	TRBJ1-1	13
CATQGQGVNEKLFF	TGTGCCACCCAGGGACAGGGGGTCAATGAAAAACTGTTTTTT	TRBD1	NA	TRBV19	TRBJ1-4	14
CASSPRGTTDTQYF	TGTGCCAGCAGCCCCCGGGGGACCACAGATACGCAGTATTTT	NA	NA	TRBV11-3	TRBJ2-3	14
CASSIAMNTEAFF	TGTGCCAGTAGTATAGCCATGAACACTGAAGCTTTCTTT	NA	many	TRBV19	TRBJ1-1	13
CASSLEVAGNEKLFF	TGCGCCAGCAGCTTGGAGGTGGCAGGGAATGAAAAACTGTTTTTT	NA	NA	TRBV5-1	TRBJ1-4	15
CASSPLPGGLGYGYTF	TGTGCCAGCTCACCACTTCCAGGGGGCTTGGGATATGGCTACACCTTC	TRBD1	NA	TRBV18	TRBJ1-2	16
CASSPTTQGNSPLHF	TGTGCCAGCAGTCCAACTACTCAGGGGAATTCACCCCTCCACTTT	NA	NA	TRBV6-2/TRBV6-3	TRBJ1-6	15
CASSERRLVDSPLHF	TGTGCCAGCAGTGAAAGGCGGTTAGTGGATTCACCCCTCCACTTT	NA	few	TRBV6-1	TRBJ1-6	15
CASSQVSGDRGAGANVLTF	TGCGCCAGCAGCCAAGTCTCCGGGGACAGGGGTGCTGGGGCCAACGTCCTGACTTTC	TRBD1	NA	TRBV4-1	TRBJ2-6	19
CASSYPRDRGLGEQYF	TGCGCCAGCAGCTATCCCCGGGACAGGGGCCTCGGCGAGCAGTACTTC	TRBD1	NA	TRBV5-1	TRBJ2-7	16